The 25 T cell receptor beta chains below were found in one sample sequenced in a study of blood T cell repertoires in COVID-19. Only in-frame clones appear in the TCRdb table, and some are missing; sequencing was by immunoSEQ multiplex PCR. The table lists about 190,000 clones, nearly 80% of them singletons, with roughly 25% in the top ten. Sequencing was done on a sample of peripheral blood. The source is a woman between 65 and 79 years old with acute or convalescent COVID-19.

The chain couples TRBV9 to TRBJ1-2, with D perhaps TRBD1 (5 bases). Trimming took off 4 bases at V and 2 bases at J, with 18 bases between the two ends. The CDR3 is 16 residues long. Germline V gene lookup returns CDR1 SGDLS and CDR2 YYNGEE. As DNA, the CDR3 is TGTGCCAGCAGCCCTCGGGGGGGGGACCACAACTATGGCTACACCTTC. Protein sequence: CASSPRGGDHNYGYTF.

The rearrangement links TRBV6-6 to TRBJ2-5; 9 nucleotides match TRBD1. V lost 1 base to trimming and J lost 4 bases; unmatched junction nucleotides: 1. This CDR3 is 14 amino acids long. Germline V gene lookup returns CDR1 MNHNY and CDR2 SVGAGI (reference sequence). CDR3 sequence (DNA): TGTGCCAGCAGTTACTTGACAGGGGGAGAGACCCAGTACTTC. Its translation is CASSYLTGGETQYF.

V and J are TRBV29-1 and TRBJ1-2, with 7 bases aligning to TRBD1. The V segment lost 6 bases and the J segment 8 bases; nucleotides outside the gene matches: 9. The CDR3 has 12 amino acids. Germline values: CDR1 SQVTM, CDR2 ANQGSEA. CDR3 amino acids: CSVYRGSRGYTF. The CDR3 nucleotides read TGCAGCGTGTACAGGGGAAGTAGAGGCTACACCTTC.

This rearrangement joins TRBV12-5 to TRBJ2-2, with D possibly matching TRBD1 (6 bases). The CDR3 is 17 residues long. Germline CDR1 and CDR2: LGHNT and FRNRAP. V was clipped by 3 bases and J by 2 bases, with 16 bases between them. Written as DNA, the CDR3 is TGTGCTAGTGGTTTAGGCAGGGGCGACCTAAACACCGGGGAGCTGTTTTTT. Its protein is CASGLGRGDLNTGELFF. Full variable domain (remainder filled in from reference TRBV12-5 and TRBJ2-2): DARVTQTPRHKVTEMGQEVTMRCQPILGHNTVFWYRQTMMQGLELLAYFRNRAPLDDSGMPKDRFSAEMPDATLATLKIQPSEPRDSAVYFCASGLGRGDLNTGELFFGEGSRLTVL.

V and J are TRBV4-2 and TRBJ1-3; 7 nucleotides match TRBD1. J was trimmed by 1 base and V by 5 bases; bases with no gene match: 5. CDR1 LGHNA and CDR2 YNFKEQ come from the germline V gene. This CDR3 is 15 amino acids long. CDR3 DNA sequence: TGTGCCAGCAGCACGAGACAGGGATCTGGAAACACCATATATTTT. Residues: CASSTRQGSGNTIYF.

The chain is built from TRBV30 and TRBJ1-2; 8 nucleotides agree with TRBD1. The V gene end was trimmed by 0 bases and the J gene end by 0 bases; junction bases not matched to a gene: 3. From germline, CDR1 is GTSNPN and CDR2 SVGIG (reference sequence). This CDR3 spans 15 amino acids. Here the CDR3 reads CAWSVSRGPNYGYTF. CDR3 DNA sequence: TGTGCCTGGAGTGTTTCCAGGGGGCCTAACTATGGCTACACCTTC.

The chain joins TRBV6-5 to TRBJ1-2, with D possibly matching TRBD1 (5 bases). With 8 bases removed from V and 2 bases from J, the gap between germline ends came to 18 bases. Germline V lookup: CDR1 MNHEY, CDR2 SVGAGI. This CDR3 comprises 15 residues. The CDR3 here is CASSQEGTVNYGYTF. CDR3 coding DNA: TGTGCCAGCTCTCAGGAGGGGACGGTGAACTATGGCTACACCTTC.

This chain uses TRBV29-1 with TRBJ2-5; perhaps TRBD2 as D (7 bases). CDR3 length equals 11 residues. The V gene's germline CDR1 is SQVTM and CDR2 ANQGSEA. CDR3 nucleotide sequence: TGCAGTACACAGGGAGGGGGGACCCAGTACTTC. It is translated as CSTQGGGTQYF.

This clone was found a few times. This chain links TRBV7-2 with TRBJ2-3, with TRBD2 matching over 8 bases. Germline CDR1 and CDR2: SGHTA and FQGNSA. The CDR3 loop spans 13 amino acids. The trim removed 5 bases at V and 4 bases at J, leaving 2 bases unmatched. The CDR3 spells CASSGLAPDTQYF. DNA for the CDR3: TGTGCCAGCAGCGGACTAGCTCCAGATACGCAGTATTTT.

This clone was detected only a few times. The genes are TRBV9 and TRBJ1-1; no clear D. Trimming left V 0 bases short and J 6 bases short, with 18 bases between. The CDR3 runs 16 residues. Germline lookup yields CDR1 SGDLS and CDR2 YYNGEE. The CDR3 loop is CASSVAIQVGFSEAFF. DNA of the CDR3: TGTGCCAGCAGCGTAGCTATCCAGGTAGGCTTCTCTGAAGCTTTCTTT.

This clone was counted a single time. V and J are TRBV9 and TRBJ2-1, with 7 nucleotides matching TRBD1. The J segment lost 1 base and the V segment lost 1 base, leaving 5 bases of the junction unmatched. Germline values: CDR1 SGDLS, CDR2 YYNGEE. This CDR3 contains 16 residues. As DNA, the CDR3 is TGTGCCAGCAGCGTAACTGACAGGGTATCCTACAATGAGCAGTTCTTC. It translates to CASSVTDRVSYNEQFF. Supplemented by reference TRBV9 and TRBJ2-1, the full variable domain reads DSGVTQTPKHLITATGQRVTLRCSPRSGDLSVYWYQQSLDQGLQFLIQYYNGEERAKGNILERFSAQQFPDLHSELNLSSLELGDSALYFCASSVTDRVSYNEQFFGPGTRLTVL.

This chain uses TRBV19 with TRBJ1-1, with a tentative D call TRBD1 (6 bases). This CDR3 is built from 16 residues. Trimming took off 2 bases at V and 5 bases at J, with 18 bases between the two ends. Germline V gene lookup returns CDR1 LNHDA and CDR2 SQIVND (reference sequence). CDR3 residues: CASSIRAHREGTEAFF. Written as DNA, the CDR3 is TGTGCCAGTAGTATAAGGGCCCACAGGGAAGGGACTGAAGCTTTCTTT.

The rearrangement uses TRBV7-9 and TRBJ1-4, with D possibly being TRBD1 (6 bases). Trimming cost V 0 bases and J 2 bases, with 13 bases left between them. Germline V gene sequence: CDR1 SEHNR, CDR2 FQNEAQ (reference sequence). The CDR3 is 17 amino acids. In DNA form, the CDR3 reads TGTGCCAGCAGCTTAGCCCTTACAGGGCGGACTAATGAAAAACTGTTTTTT. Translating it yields CASSLALTGRTNEKLFF.

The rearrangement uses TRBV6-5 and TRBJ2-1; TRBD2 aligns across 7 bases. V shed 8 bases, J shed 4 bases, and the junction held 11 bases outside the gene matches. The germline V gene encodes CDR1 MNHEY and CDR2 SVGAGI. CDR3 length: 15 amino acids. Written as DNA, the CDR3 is TGTGCCAGCGGAAGAGCGGGACTGAAATACAATGAGCAGTTCTTC. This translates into CASGRAGLKYNEQFF.

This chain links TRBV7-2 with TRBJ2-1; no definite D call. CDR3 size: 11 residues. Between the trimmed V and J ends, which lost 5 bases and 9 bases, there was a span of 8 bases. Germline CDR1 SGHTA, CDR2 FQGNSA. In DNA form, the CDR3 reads TGTGCCAGCAGCCTAGAGAGTGAGCAGTTCTTC. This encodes CASSLESEQFF.

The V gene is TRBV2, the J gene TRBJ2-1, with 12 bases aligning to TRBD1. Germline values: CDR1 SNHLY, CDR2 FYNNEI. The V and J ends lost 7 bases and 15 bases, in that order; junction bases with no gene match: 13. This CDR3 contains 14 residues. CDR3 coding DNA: TGTGCCAGCATCAGGGGGACAGGGGGCGTTTTGACGTTCTTC. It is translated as CASIRGTGGVLTFF.

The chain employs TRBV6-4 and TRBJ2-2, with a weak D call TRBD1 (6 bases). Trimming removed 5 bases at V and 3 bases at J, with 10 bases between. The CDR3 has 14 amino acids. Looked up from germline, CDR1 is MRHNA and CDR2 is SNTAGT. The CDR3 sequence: CASSPRQDTGELFF. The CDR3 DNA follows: TGTGCCAGCAGTCCCCGACAGGACACCGGGGAGCTGTTTTTT.

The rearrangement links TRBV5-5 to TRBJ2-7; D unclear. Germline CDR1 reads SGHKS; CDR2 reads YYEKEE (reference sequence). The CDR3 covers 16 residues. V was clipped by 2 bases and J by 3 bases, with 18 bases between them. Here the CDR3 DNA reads TGTGCCAGCAGCTTCTCTCAAGGTCAGGCTATCTACGAGCAGTACTTC. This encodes CASSFSQGQAIYEQYF.

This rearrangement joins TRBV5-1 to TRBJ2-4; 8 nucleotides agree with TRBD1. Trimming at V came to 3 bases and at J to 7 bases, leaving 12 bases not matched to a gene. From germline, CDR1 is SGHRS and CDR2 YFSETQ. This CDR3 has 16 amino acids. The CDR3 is CASSSTAGGIGNIQYF. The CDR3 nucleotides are TGCGCCAGCAGCTCAACGGCAGGGGGCATTGGGAACATTCAGTACTTC.

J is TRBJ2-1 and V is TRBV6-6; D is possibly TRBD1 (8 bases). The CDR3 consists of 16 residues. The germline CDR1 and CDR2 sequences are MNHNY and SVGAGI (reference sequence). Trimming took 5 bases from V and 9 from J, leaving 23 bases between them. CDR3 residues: CASSRGSADREGEQFF. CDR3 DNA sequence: TGTGCCAGCAGTCGAGGCTCGGCGGACAGGGAGGGTGAGCAGTTCTTC.

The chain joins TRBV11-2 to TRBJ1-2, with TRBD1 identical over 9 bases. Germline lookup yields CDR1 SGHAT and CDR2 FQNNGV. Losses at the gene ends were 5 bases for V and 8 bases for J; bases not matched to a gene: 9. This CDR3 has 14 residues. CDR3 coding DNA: TGTGCCAGCAGCATGAGGGGACAGGGCCAGGGCTACACCTTC. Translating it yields CASSMRGQGQGYTF.

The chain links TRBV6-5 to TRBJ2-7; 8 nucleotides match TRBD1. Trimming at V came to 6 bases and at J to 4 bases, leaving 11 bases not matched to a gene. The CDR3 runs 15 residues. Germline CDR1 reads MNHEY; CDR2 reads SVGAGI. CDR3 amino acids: CASRTDFTGGYEQYF. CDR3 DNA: TGTGCCAGCAGGACAGATTTTACAGGGGGATACGAGCAGTACTTC.

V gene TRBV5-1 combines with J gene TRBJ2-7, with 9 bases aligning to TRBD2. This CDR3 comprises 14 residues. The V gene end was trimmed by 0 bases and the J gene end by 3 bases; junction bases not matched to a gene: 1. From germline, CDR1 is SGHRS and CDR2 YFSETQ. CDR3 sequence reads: CASSLVSGSYEQYF. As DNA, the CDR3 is TGCGCCAGCAGCTTGGTTAGCGGGAGCTACGAGCAGTACTTC.

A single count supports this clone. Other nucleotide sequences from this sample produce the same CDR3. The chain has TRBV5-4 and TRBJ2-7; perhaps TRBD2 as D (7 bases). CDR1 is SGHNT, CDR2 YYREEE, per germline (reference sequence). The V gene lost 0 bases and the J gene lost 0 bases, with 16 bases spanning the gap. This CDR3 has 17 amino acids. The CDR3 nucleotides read TGTGCCAGCAGCTTGGGGGGGCTAGCGGACCTCTCCTACGAGCAGTACTTC. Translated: CASSLGGLADLSYEQYF.

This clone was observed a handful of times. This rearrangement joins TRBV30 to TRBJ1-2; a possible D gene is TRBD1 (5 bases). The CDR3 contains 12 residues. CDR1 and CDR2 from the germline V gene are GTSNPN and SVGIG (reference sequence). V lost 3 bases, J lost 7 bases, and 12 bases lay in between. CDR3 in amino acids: CAWRGRESGYTF. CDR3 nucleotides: TGTGCCTGGAGAGGCAGGGAAAGTGGCTACACCTTC.